One TCR beta chain is described in this entry. Antigen unknown. This entry is derived from a study of T cells in Graves' hyperthyroidism and ophthalmopathy. Whole-study context: Before treatment of any kind, peripheral blood was taken at initial diagnosis. The study's findings and limits: In blood, most of the thyroid clonotypes expanded above 0.001 were also present.

Amplification targeted TCR beta CDR3 regions from RNA transcripts. When the TCR CDR3 underwent first-round RT-PCR, the HTBI primer set was used. MiXCR, applied by TCRdb to the multiplex PCR reads, yields one record per CDR3 protein. The table includes about 500,000 distinct CDR3 sequences, approximately 15% detected once. Uncontrolled infection, other autoimmune disease, pregnancy and lactation each barred patients from inclusion. Diagnosing involved the use of clinical symptoms, serum thyroxine and TRAb, thyroid ultrasound and orbital computed tomography. Source material: blood. The clonotype comes from a woman aged 18-29 years with Graves' hyperthyroidism.

The CDR3 region has the DNA TGTGCCTGGAGTGCCCCCCACAGGTGGAGAGAGACCCAGTACTTC. Encoded protein: CAWSAPHRWRETQYF. This chain connects TRBV30 to TRBJ2-5; TRBD1 is a possible D gene (5 bases). Looked up from germline, CDR1 is GTSNPN and CDR2 is SVGIG (reference sequence). The CDR3 totals 15 residues. Deletions cut 1 base from V and 4 bases from J, with 16 bases between.